The subject of this entry is one T cell receptor (beta chain). Many counts were recorded for this clonotype. Its antigen remains unidentified. Base qualities are not provided; no much larger clone lies one nucleotide away. The data stem from a study of T cells after yellow fever vaccination (dated by TCRdb to between 2019 and 2020). Notes on the research overall: The SMART-Seq v4 Ultra Low Input RNA kit was used to prepare libraries from fractions with low cell numbers. Two healthy male donors, one aged 18 to 30 and one aged 30 to 40 years, made up the cohort. Blood samples were taken at several timepoints before and after primary and secondary immunization, and bulk PBMC replicates and cell subsets were isolated. To follow T-cell clones before and after both primary and booster YFV17D yellow fever vaccination, bulk TCR alpha and beta repertoires underwent longitudinal sequencing. On the study overall, not on this receptor specifically: Most clones expanded after primary vaccination were re-detected after the booster (96% of CD4 and about 88% of CD8), suggesting broad memory maintenance. A small share of clonotypes was detected in both CD4 and CD8 compartments, with the overlap likely arising from convergent recombination. Only a couple of donors were included in the study, so the extent to which the findings can be generalized is limited. Computational filtering was required because FACS-sorted repertoires could contain abundant contaminating clonotypes from the bulk population. The secondary T-cell response was weaker than the primary response but faster, peaking on day 5 instead of day 15.

This sample's treatment or condition label indicates: live attenuated yellow fever vaccine strain. Two biological replicates of bulk PBMCs were collected at each blood-draw timepoint. A standard Ficoll-Paque protocol was used to isolate PBMCs from peripheral blood. TriZol was used to extract RNA from bulk PBMCs, CD4 and CD8 fractions, and dextramer-positive and dextramer-negative fractions. Synthesis of TCR cDNA relied on 5'RACE template switching, a step that introduced a universal primer site along with unique molecular identifiers. Priming for cDNA synthesis came from both the TCR alpha and TCR beta constant segments. Library amplification used two PCR steps, and the second PCR step added sample barcodes and sequencing adapters. Sequencing of libraries was done on Illumina HiSeq 2500 (2x100 bp) or NovaSeq (2x150 bp). In the authors' own workflow: MIGEC was used to demultiplex reads and collapse the reads into UMI consensus sequences, and MiXCR was used for V(D)J alignment. Clonotypes responding to the vaccine were identified with edgeR on replicate PBMC samples, with the criteria of FDR below 0.01 and a log2 fold change above 5 up to day 15. Each bulk clonotype was labeled CD4 or CD8 based on which sequenced repertoire, CD4 or CD8, contained the clonotype at higher abundance. In TCRdb, the public reads were trimmed at Q25 with fastp and aligned with MiXCR, with productive beta chains retained. Rows matching on CDR3 protein sequence are summarized as one entry with the most common DNA and genes. The V and J calls and clone size are TCRdb's, not the authors'. The sample contains about 320,000 distinct CDR3 sequences, around 6.8% of them found a single time. The ten largest clones add up to around 17% of the sample.

The sequencing used PBMCs, collected more than 35 days after the first yellow fever vaccination. This receptor was identified in a man younger than 35 who received the YFV17D yellow fever vaccine.

Here the CDR3 is given as CASSLIGGSDTQYF. The sequence in DNA is TGTGCCAGCAGCTTAATCGGCGGATCAGATACGCAGTATTTT. The rearranged chain carries TRBV7-3 and TRBJ2-3; no D gene can be assigned with confidence. A distance of 9 bases separates the germline ends of V and J, which lose 1 base and 4 bases respectively. As encoded in the germline V gene, CDR1 is SGHTA while CDR2 is FQGTGA. Counted from cysteine to phenylalanine, this CDR3 has 14 amino acids. Only the CDR3 DNA stays, 42 bases, in frame from base 1.